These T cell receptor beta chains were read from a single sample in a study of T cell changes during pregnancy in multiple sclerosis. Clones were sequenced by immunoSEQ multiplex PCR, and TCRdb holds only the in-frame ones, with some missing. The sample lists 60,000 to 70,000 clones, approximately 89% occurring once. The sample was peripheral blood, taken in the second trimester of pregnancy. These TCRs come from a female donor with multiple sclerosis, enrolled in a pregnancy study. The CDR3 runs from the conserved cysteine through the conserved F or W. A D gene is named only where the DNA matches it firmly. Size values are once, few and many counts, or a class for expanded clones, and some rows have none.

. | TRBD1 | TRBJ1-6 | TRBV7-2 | TGTGCCAGCAGCTTAGTAGGTTCTTACGGGACAGGGGGTTCACCCCTCCACTTT | CASSLVGSYGTGGSPLHF
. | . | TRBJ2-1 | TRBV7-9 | TGTGCCAGCAGCCCAGCCCCCCAGGCCCCAAACAATGAGCAGTTCTTC | CASSPAPQAPNNEQFF
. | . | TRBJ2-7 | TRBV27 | TGTGCCAGCAGTTTAACTTATTACAGGCCGTCCTACGAGCAGTACTTC | CASSLTYYRPSYEQYF
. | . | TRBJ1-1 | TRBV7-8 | TGTGCCAGCAGCTTTAGGAATCGACGGGAGAACACTGAAGCTTTCTTT | CASSFRNRRENTEAFF
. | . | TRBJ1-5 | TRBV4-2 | TGTGCCAGCAGCCAAGATTTAGATGGCAGGGCAAGCAATCAGCCCCAGCATTTT | CASSQDLDGRASNQPQHF
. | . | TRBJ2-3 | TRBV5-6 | TGTGCCAGCAGCAGGGGCCAAGGGGATACGCAGTATTTT | CASSRGQGDTQYF
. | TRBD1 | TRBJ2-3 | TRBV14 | TGTGCCAGCAGCCAAAAGGGCAGGGGGACCGGAGATACGCAGTATTTT | CASSQKGRGTGDTQYF
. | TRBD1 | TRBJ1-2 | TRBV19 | TGTGCCAGTAGTACATGGACAGGCGGTAACTATGGCTACACCTTC | CASSTWTGGNYGYTF
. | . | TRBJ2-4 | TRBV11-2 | TGTGCCAGCAGCCCCTCTTGGGCGCGAATTCAGTACTTC | CASSPSWARIQYF
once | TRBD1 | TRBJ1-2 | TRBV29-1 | TGCAGCGTCCGACAGGGCGGTAGCTATGGCTACACCTTC | CSVRQGGSYGYTF
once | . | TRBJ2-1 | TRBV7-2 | TGTGCCAGCAGCCCCTCTGCCTACAATGAGCAGTTCTTC | CASSPSAYNEQFF
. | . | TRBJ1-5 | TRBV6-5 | TGTGCCAGCATGACGGGGTTAGGTCAGCCCCAGCATTTT | CASMTGLGQPQHF
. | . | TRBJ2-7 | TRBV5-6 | TGTGCCAGCAGCTTCTCCCAGGGCTACGAGCAGTACTTC | CASSFSQGYEQYF
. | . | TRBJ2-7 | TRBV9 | TGTGCCAGCAGCCCGAGGACAGCCAGCTCCTACGAGCAGTACTTC | CASSPRTASSYEQYF
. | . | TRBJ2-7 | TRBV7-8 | TGTGCCAGCAGCTTAGTGACGTCTAGTCGAGAGCAGTACTTC | CASSLVTSSREQYF
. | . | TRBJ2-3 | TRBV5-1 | TGCGCCAGCAGCTTGGACAGTGCGACAGATACGCAGTATTTT | CASSLDSATDTQYF
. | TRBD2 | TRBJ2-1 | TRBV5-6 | TGTGCCAGCAGCTTGGAGACTAGCGGGCTCTCCTACAATGAGCAGTTCTTC | CASSLETSGLSYNEQFF
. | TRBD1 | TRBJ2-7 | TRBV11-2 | TGTGCCAGCAGCCCCCGAATCGGGACAGGAGTCTCCGTCCCCTCCGAGCAGTACTTC | CASSPRIGTGVSVPSEQYF
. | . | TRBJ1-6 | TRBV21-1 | TGTGCCACCCTCCGGGTAGGGGATAGGGAGCCGCGGGACAGAAATAATTCACCCCTCCACTTT | CATLRVGDREPRDRNNSPLHF
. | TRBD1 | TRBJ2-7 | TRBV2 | TGTGCCATCCGGGACAGGAACGAGCAGTACTTC | CAIRDRNEQYF